Each of the 6 T cell receptor beta chains below was sequenced from the same sample in a study of CXCR3-negative and CXCR3-positive naive CD8 T cells. cDNA libraries for TRB were generated by 5' RACE incorporating UMI labels. After re-calling the 5' RACE reads, TCRdb lists one entry per CDR3 protein, DNA absent. The ten most abundant clones cover about a quarter of a sample with around 57,000 distinct CDR3 sequences. Input material: memory CD8+ T cells from blood. The receptors were gathered from a human donor in good health. Some clones in this sample may be carry-over from other donors' samples.

The J gene is TRBJ2-7, the V gene TRBV4-3; there is no DNA to check the TCRdb D call of TRBD1. The CDR3 has 15 residues. Germline V gives CDR1 LGHNA, CDR2 YSLEER. This CDR3 is CASSPGAGSSYEQYF.

V is TRBV28 and J is TRBJ2-1. The CDR3 consists of 12 residues. The germline V gene has CDR1 MDHEN and CDR2 SYDVKM. CDR3 region: CASSPHSQEQFF.

The chain combines TRBV20-1 with TRBJ1-2. Germline lookup yields CDR1 DFQATT and CDR2 SNEGSKA (reference sequence). This CDR3 has 17 amino acids. CDR3 sequence: CSAIDRNSPLYNYGYTF.

The gene calls are TRBV13 and TRBJ2-1. The CDR3 has 12 residues. Per the germline V gene, CDR1 is PRHDT and CDR2 is FYEKMQ (reference sequence). The CDR3 spells CASSLGGHEQFF.

V gene TRBV29-1 combines with J gene TRBJ2-7; TCRdb returns TRBD1, unconfirmable since there is no DNA. Germline V gene lookup returns CDR1 SQVTM and CDR2 ANQGSEA. The length of the CDR3 is 15 residues. This CDR3 is CSVAFGGISSYEQYF.

This chain joins TRBV12-3 or TRBV12-4 and TRBJ1-1; TCRdb's D gene call, TRBD1, goes unchecked for lack of DNA. The CDR3 contains 11 residues. The CDR3 sequence: CASSPGIEAFF.